This section outlines one T cell receptor beta chain sequence together with its context. An end of the junction does not agree with germline; a read error may underlie this. CDR3 size: 13 residues. A second PCR of 7 to 11 cycles used a sample-barcoded 5' primer and a J-beta primer mix. MiXCR was run by TCRdb on the 5' RACE reads, yielding one entry per CDR3 protein. In the table there are hundreds of thousands of distinct CDR3 sequences, 32% of which are singletons. This record comes from a study of blood T cells in healthy people across ages. Study summary: The capture of about one barcoded beta molecule per two T cells was achieved by template switching.

Sequencing input: blood. This chain joins TRBV12-3 or TRBV12-4 and TRBJ2-3; no clear D. The sequence came from a woman of 80 years or more in good health. As DNA, the CDR3 is TGTGCCAGCAGTTTGAGGAGCACAGATGCGCAGTATTTT. It translates to CASSLRSTDAQYF.